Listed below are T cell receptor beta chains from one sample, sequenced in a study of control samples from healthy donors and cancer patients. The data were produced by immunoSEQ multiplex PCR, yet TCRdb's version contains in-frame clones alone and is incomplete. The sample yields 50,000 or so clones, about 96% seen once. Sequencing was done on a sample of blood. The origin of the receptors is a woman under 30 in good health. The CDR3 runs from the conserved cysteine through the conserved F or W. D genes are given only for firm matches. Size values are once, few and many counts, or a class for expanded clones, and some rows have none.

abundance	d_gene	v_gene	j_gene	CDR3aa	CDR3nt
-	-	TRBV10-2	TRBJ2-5	CASSESYSSSGETQYF	TGCGCCAGCAGTGAGTCGTATAGCTCGTCGGGGGAGACCCAGTACTTC
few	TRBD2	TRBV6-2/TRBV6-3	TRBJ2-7	CASSYASGSYEQYF	TGTGCCAGCAGTTACGCTAGCGGCTCCTACGAGCAGTACTTC
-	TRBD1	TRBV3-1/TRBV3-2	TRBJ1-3	CASSQYGQGENTIYF	TGTGCCAGCAGCCAATACGGGCAGGGGGAAAACACCATATATTTT
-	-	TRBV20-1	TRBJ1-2	CSASVFRESYGYTF	TGCAGTGCTAGTGTGTTTCGGGAATCTTATGGCTACACCTTC
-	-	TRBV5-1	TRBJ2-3	CASSRMVDTQYF	TGCGCCAGCAGCAGGATGGTAGATACGCAGTATTTT
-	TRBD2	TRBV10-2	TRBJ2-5	CASSGIAGYWVETQYF	TGCGCCAGCAGTGGTATAGCGGGGTACTGGGTAGAGACCCAGTACTTC
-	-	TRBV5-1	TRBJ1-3	CASSLAGGSYGNTIYF	TGCGCCAGCAGCTTGGCCGGGGGGTCATATGGAAACACCATATATTTT
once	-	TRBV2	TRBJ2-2	CASSTWRAYTGELFF	TGTGCCAGCAGCACCTGGAGGGCATACACCGGGGAGCTGTTTTTT
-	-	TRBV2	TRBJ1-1	CASKDRGEDTEAFF	TGTGCCAGCAAGGACAGAGGCGAAGACACTGAAGCTTTCTTT
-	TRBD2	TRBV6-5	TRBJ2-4	CASSSTSGGPGNIQYF	TGTGCCAGCAGTTCCACTAGCGGGGGGCCCGGAAACATTCAGTACTTC
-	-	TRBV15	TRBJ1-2	CATSTGLNYGYTF	TGTGCCACCAGCACGGGGTTAAACTATGGCTACACCTTC
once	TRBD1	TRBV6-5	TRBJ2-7	CASSSRPGTGYEQYF	TGTGCCAGCAGTTCCCGTCCCGGGACAGGGTACGAGCAGTACTTC
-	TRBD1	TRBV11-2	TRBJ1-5	CASSLDSFGTGRQPQHF	TGTGCCAGCAGCTTAGATTCATTCGGGACAGGGAGGCAGCCCCAGCATTTT
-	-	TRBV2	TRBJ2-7	CASSDTGLRYEQYF	TGTGCCAGCAGTGACACAGGCTTGCGTTACGAGCAGTACTTC
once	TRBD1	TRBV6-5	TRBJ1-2	CASSNSGGGYYGYTF	TGTGCCAGCAGCAATTCAGGGGGAGGATACTATGGCTACACCTTC
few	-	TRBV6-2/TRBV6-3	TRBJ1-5	CASSYPRQPQHF	TGTGCCAGCAGTTACCCCCGGCAGCCCCAGCATTTT
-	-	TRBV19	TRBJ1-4	CASSTSGARNEKLFF	TGTGCCAGTAGTACCTCGGGTGCCCGGAATGAAAAACTGTTTTTT
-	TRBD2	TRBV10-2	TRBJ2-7	CARSDDGGGLMDEQYF	TGCGCCCGCAGTGATGACGGGGGGGGCCTAATGGACGAGCAGTACTTC
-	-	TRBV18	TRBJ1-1	CASSPSDRNTEAFF	TGTGCCAGCTCACCCTCGGACAGGAACACTGAAGCTTTCTTT
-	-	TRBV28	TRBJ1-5	CASGSPPRVRSNQPQHF	TGTGCCAGCGGTAGCCCTCCCAGGGTGCGAAGCAATCAGCCCCAGCATTTT
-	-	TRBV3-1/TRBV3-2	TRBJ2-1	CASSFHNPHSDNEQFF	TGTGCCAGCAGCTTCCACAATCCCCATTCCGACAATGAGCAGTTCTTC
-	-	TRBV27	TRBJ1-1	CASSPRGGSTEAFF	TGTGCCAGCAGTCCCAGGGGAGGAAGTACTGAAGCTTTCTTT
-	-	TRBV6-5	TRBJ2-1	CASSRQGGEQFF	TGTGCCAGCAGTAGACAGGGAGGGGAGCAGTTCTTC
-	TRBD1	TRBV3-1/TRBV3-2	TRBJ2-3	CASSQETGGTDTQYF	TGTGCCAGCAGCCAAGAGACAGGGGGCACAGATACGCAGTATTTT
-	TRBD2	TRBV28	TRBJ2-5	CASSLRGGVGETQYF	TGTGCCAGCAGTTTAAGGGGAGGGGTTGGCGAGACCCAGTACTTC
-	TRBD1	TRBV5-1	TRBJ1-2	CASSTGDRVNYGYTF	TGCGCCAGCAGCACGGGGGACAGGGTTAACTATGGCTACACCTTC
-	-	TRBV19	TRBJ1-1	CASSMWDSREAFF	TGTGCCAGTAGTATGTGGGATTCCCGTGAAGCTTTCTTT
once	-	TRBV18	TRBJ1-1	CASSPRWKNTEAFF	TGTGCCAGCTCACCACGGTGGAAGAACACTGAAGCTTTCTTT
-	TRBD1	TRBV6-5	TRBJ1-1	CASSPGQGVSEAFF	TGTGCCAGCAGTCCGGGACAGGGGGTCTCTGAAGCTTTCTTT
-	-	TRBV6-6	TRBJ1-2	CASRDQNYGYTF	TGTGCCAGCAGAGATCAAAACTATGGCTACACCTTC
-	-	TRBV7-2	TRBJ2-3	CASSLVQYTDTQYF	TGTGCCAGCAGCTTAGTACAGTACACAGATACGCAGTATTTT
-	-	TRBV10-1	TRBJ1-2	CASSEDPNYGYTF	TGCGCCAGCAGTGAGGACCCTAACTATGGCTACACCTTC
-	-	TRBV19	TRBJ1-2	CATRYWPAGPYGYTF	TGTGCCACCAGGTATTGGCCCGCCGGACCCTATGGCTACACCTTC
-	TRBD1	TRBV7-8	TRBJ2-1	CASSVGQGGDNEQFF	TGTGCCAGCAGCGTGGGACAGGGTGGGGACAATGAGCAGTTCTTC
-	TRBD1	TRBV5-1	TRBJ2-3	CASSLEGQGPDTQYF	TGCGCCAGCAGCTTGGAGGGACAGGGACCAGATACGCAGTATTTT
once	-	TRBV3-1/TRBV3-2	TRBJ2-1	CASSQGQNEQFF	TGTGCCAGCAGCCAAGGACAGAATGAGCAGTTCTTC
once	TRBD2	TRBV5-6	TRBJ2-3	CASSSGTSGGTDTQYF	TGTGCCAGCAGCTCAGGGACTAGCGGGGGAACAGATACGCAGTATTTT
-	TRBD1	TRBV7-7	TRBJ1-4	CASSHPGQDQNEKLFF	TGTGCCAGCAGCCACCCGGGACAGGATCAAAATGAAAAACTGTTTTTT
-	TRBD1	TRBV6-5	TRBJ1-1	CASSYWNRGVNTEAFF	TGTGCCAGCAGTTACTGGAACAGGGGGGTGAACACTGAAGCTTTCTTT
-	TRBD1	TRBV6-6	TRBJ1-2	CASRHRDSLYGYTF	TGTGCCAGCAGGCACCGGGACAGCCTCTATGGCTACACCTTC
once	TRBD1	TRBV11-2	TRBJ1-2	CASSSDRVTFSGYTF	TGTGCCAGCAGCTCGGACAGGGTGACTTTTAGTGGCTACACCTTC